This TCR beta chain derives from a study of radiotherapy plus CTLA-4 blockade in lung cancer. Study background: Patients showed objective responses in 15% to 20% of cases, and disease control was achieved by 25% to 35%.

As to this clone: Its antigen is unknown.

TCRdb's copy holds only in-frame clones and misses some; the assay was immunoSEQ multiplex PCR. There are some 92,000 clones in the sample; 82% occur only once, and around 3.7% lies in the top ten. It was focal radiation plus CTLA-4 blockade with ipilimumab that patients with chemo-refractory metastatic non-small-cell lung cancer received. Between the trimmed V and J ends, which lost 0 bases and 6 bases, there was a span of 5 bases. The CDR3 covers 12 residues. Germline-derived CDR1 and CDR2 are KGHSH and LQKENI. Study findings and constraints: Radiotherapy plus ipilimumab was followed by expansion in blood of tumor-derived TCR clones. Reports identified early blood T cell clone dynamics, with interferon-beta, as the best response predictor.

The chain recombines TRBV18 with TRBJ2-5; no firm D call. The receptor was derived from a human donor with non-small cell lung cancer who had a partial response to radiotherapy plus ipilimumab. Material: peripheral blood, obtained from a patient treated with radiotherapy plus ipilimumab. The CDR3 loop is CASSPPEKTQYF. The CDR3 bases are TGTGCCAGCTCACCACCAGAGAAGACCCAGTACTTC.